This TCR beta chain stems from a study of T cell responses to AZD1222 COVID-19 vaccine. TCRdb keeps only in-frame clones here, not all; method: immunoSEQ multiplex PCR. The table records roughly 160,000 clones, roughly nine tenths of them present only once. Germline V gene lookup returns CDR1 KGHSH and CDR2 LQKENI. The CDR3 length is 16 residues. V shed 2 bases and J shed 3 bases, with 13 bases lying between them. This rearrangement joins TRBV18 to TRBJ1-4; no firm D call. The specimen comprised peripheral blood, sampled on day 0 of AZD1222 vaccination. This TCR was recovered from an adult in good health. The DNA of the CDR3 is TGTGCCAGCTCACCAACGGGTTCCCCAGCTAATGAAAAACTGTTTTTT. This sequence encodes CASSPTGSPANEKLFF.